This T cell receptor (beta chain) is from a study of blood T cells in healthy people across ages. Trimming stripped 8 bases from V and 5 bases from J, with 13 bases between. This CDR3 has 13 amino acids. Germline V gives CDR1 LGHNA, CDR2 YSLEER. This clonotype was detected only once. PCR was performed a second time for about 6 to 11 cycles using a sample-barcoded 5' primer and a J-beta primer mix. Using its own MiXCR run on the 5' RACE reads, TCRdb lists one record per CDR3 protein. The table shows around 1.1 million distinct CDR3 sequences, with roughly two fifths occurring only once. The chain recombines TRBV4-3 with TRBJ2-1; perhaps TRBD1 as D (5 bases). This TCR was recovered from a young man in good health. The sequencing sample was made of blood. DNA for the CDR3: TGCGCCAGCGCCAAGGGGCAGGACAATGAGCAGTTCTTC. Residues: CASAKGQDNEQFF.